What follows are 12 T cell receptor beta chains derived from one specimen sequenced in a study of T cell repertoires in cytomegalovirus infection. TCRdb passed the reads through MiXCR, listing each CDR3 protein once. Of about 490,000 distinct CDR3 sequences listed, more than 25% are singletons. The sample consisted of PBMCs. These receptors were taken from a human donor in good health (CMV status not recorded). Some clones in this sample may be carry-over from other donors' samples.

The chain joins TRBV7-8 to TRBJ1-2; D gene ambiguous. Germline V gene data show CDR1 as SGHVS and CDR2 as FQNEAQ. The CDR3 has 14 residues. V lost 5 bases to trimming and J lost 6 bases, with 16 bases between them. CDR3 nucleotides: TGTGCCAGCAGCGAAAAAAGGATTGCGGATGGCTACACCTTC. It codes for CASSEKRIADGYTF.

This clonotype has a count of ten or more. J is TRBJ2-5 and V is TRBV6-1; 9 bases are a match to TRBD2. J lost 7 bases, V lost 4 bases, and 4 bases had no gene match. Germline CDR1 MNHNS, CDR2 SASEGT. CDR3 length: 13 amino acids. CDR3 protein: CASSVGLAGTQYF. In nucleotides, the CDR3 is TGTGCCAGCAGTGTGGGACTAGCAGGGACCCAGTACTTC.

This clonotype was counted ten times or more. The rearrangement joins TRBV11-2 to TRBJ2-7; TRBD1 matches 8 bases. The CDR3 loop spans 13 amino acids. J lost 3 bases, V lost 5 bases, and 3 bases had no gene match. Germline lookup yields CDR1 SGHAT and CDR2 FQNNGV. CDR3 residues: CASSPTGGYEQYV. DNA for the CDR3: TGTGCCAGCAGCCCTACAGGGGGCTACGAGCAGTACGTC.

The chain uses TRBV28 and TRBJ1-2; D perhaps matches TRBD1 (6 bases). Germline V CDR1 and CDR2: MDHEN, SYDVKM. Trimming removed 2 bases from V and 4 bases from J, with 14 bases in between. The CDR3 consists of 15 residues. CDR3 in DNA: TGTGCCAGCAGTTTAGGGGGGCAGGGGAGCTATGGCTACACCTTC. This translates into CASSLGGQGSYGYTF.

In its sample, this clonotype was seen a few times. The chain combines TRBV4-1 with TRBJ1-1; 7 bases agree with TRBD1. The CDR3 loop spans 17 amino acids. Per germline, CDR1 MGHRA and CDR2 YSYEKL. V trimming: 4 bases; J trimming: 0 bases; junction bases outside the gene matches: 11. The chain's CDR3 is CASSLRDSRIMNTEAFF. CDR3 nucleotide sequence: TGCGCCAGCAGCCTTCGGGACAGCCGAATCATGAACACTGAAGCTTTCTTT.

This clonotype has at least ten counts. This chain connects TRBV7-2 to TRBJ2-1; a weak D match, TRBD2 (6 bases). CDR1 SGHTA and CDR2 FQGNSA come from the germline V gene. Trimming stripped 1 base from V and 9 bases from J, with 13 bases between. The CDR3 is 14 amino acids. CDR3 in amino acids: CASSLVLGGSEQFF. The CDR3 DNA follows: TGTGCCAGCAGCTTAGTACTAGGAGGGAGTGAGCAGTTCTTC.

The rearrangement uses TRBV6-5 and TRBJ1-1; D is perhaps TRBD1 (5 bases). Germline V CDR1 and CDR2: MNHEY, SVGAGI. The CDR3 covers 13 residues. Trimming took 6 bases from V and 8 from J, leaving 16 bases between them. This CDR3 is CASRPTGGFEAFF. The CDR3 coding sequence is TGTGCCAGCAGACCCACCGGGGGATTCGAAGCTTTCTTT.

This clonotype was seen only a few times. The chain carries TRBV7-2 and TRBJ1-4; possible D gene TRBD1, 6 bases. In germline, CDR1 is SGHTA, CDR2 FQGNSA. Trimming removed 2 bases at V and 3 bases at J, with 10 bases between. This CDR3 is 15 amino acids long. CDR3: CASSLRGRANEKLFF. CDR3 bases: TGTGCCAGCAGCTTACGGGGGCGCGCTAATGAAAAACTGTTTTTT.

This clonotype was recorded at least ten times. The rearrangement joins TRBV7-2 to TRBJ2-7; possibly TRBD1 for D (8 bases). Trimming removed 5 bases from V and 5 bases from J, with 19 bases in between. The CDR3 is 15 residues long. Germline CDR1 reads SGHTA; CDR2 reads FQGNSA. The CDR3 nucleotides are TGTGCCAGCAGCCGTTTACAGGGGGGGATCCACGAGCAGTACTTC. This sequence encodes CASSRLQGGIHEQYF.

This clonotype was counted many times. CDR3 nucleotide sequence: TGTGCCAGCAGTCAAGCGGTGGGGGCAGATACGCAGTATTTT. It codes for CASSQAVGADTQYF. J is TRBJ2-3 and V is TRBV12-3 or TRBV12-4; D tentatively fits TRBD1 or TRBD2 (5 bases each). The V end was cut by 5 bases, the J end by 4 bases, with 13 bases between. This CDR3 has 14 amino acids.

This chain connects TRBV5-6 to TRBJ2-5, with TRBD2 matching 9 bases. Per germline, CDR1 SGHDT and CDR2 YYEEEE. The CDR3 contains 16 residues. J was trimmed by 4 bases and V by 0 bases; bases with no gene match: 7. The CDR3 loop is CASSLDRGRAPETQYF. CDR3 nucleotide sequence: TGTGCCAGCAGCTTGGACCGCGGGAGGGCCCCAGAGACCCAGTACTTC.

This clonotype showed up many times. The chain combines TRBV18 with TRBJ1-1, with a weak D call TRBD1 (5 bases). V gave up 8 bases and J gave up 1 base, with 11 bases separating them. CDR3 length: 13 residues. The germline V gene has CDR1 KGHSH and CDR2 LQKENI. The chain's CDR3 is CASSPGPNTEAFF. The DNA of the CDR3 is TGTGCCAGCAGCCCGGGGCCGAACACTGAAGCTTTCTTT.